A selection of T cell receptor beta chains follows, all from one sample in a study of Graves' ophthalmopathy and Graves' hyperthyroidism. One entry per CDR3 protein, called by TCRdb with MiXCR from the multiplex PCR reads. The data hold about 700,000 distinct CDR3 sequences, with about 44% observed a single time. The sample consisted of peripheral blood. The receptor source for this set is an adult man with Graves' ophthalmopathy. CDR3s include the opening cysteine and the closing phenylalanine or tryptophan. D genes are given only for firm matches. Part of the rows lack a size; the others show once, few, many or a class for expanded clones.

cdr3_length,j_call,v_call,clone_size,d_call,cdr3_aa,cdr3_nt
13,TRBJ1-2,TRBV7-9,-,-,CASSSSDGKSYTF,TGTGCCAGCAGCTCCTCCGACGGGAAAAGCTACACCTTC
14,TRBJ2-1,TRBV2,-,-,CASSVQGDRNEQFF,TGTGCCAGCAGTGTCCAGGGCGATCGGAATGAGCAGTTCTTC
15,TRBJ2-7,TRBV2,many,-,CASSFWSSPTYEQYF,TGTGCCAGCAGTTTCTGGTCTAGCCCAACCTACGAGCAGTACTTC
17,TRBJ2-5,TRBV25-1,once,TRBD2,CASPPSGGAGRRETQYF,TGTGCCAGCCCACCTAGCGGGGGGGCCGGTAGGAGAGAGACCCAGTACTTC
17,TRBJ2-5,TRBV6-2/TRBV6-3,-,-,CASSSAPERFDGETQYF,TGTGCCAGCAGTTCCGCCCCCGAAAGGTTCGACGGAGAGACCCAGTACTTC
15,TRBJ2-7,TRBV20-1,few,-,CSARAPGSSGLEQYF,TGCAGTGCTAGAGCCCCGGGGTCGAGCGGCCTCGAGCAGTACTTC
14,TRBJ2-7,TRBV20-1,-,TRBD1,CSARRPLTGEEQYF,TGCAGTGCTAGAAGACCCCTGACAGGGGAGGAGCAGTACTTC
13,TRBJ1-5,TRBV2,-,-,CASHLASNQPQHF,TGTGCCAGCCACCTCGCCAGCAATCAGCCCCAGCATTTT
13,TRBJ1-1,TRBV12-3/TRBV12-4,many,-,CASNGHPNTEAFF,TGTGCCAGCAACGGACACCCGAACACTGAAGCTTTCTTT
15,TRBJ1-2,TRBV6-4,-,TRBD1,CASSMGQGGLYGYTF,TGTGCCAGCAGTATGGGACAGGGAGGGCTCTATGGCTACACCTTC
14,TRBJ1-2,TRBV10-3,-,-,CATLRDNANYGYTF,TGTGCCACCCTCCGGGACAATGCTAACTATGGCTACACCTTC
12,TRBJ2-5,TRBV7-7,many,-,CASSSPSGTQYF,TGTGCTAGCAGCTCACCAAGTGGGACCCAGTACTTC
14,TRBJ2-5,TRBV15,few,-,CATSRERAGETQYF,TGTGCCACCAGCAGAGAACGAGCCGGAGAGACCCAGTACTTC
15,TRBJ1-5,TRBV7-2,-,-,CASSAPSRINQPQHF,TGCGCCAGCAGCGCCCCCTCTAGAATCAATCAGCCCCAGCATTTT
14,TRBJ1-6,TRBV9,many,-,CASKSDPGFSPLHF,TGTGCCAGCAAGAGCGACCCCGGGTTTTCACCCCTCCACTTT
13,TRBJ2-7,TRBV29-1,once,TRBD1,CSVRQGLGHEQYF,TGCAGCGTTCGACAGGGGTTGGGCCACGAGCAGTACTTC
14,TRBJ2-7,TRBV29-1,-,TRBD2,CSVERSGGAYEQYF,TGCAGCGTTGAAAGAAGCGGGGGCGCCTACGAGCAGTACTTC
15,TRBJ2-7,TRBV13,-,-,CASGRGGQNPYEQYF,TGTGCCAGCGGACGTGGGGGCCAAAACCCCTACGAGCAGTACTTC
16,TRBJ1-1,TRBV15,-,-,CATSPRSPAEDTEAFF,TGTGCCACCAGCCCGAGGAGCCCCGCAGAAGACACTGAAGCTTTCTTT
13,TRBJ2-5,TRBV7-9,many,-,CASSLRRGETQYF,TGTGCCAGCAGCTTACGTCGCGGAGAGACCCAGTACTTC
11,TRBJ1-2,TRBV6-6,many,TRBD1,CASSSDRGNTF,TGTGCCAGCAGTTCGGACAGGGGAAACACCTTC
14,TRBJ2-7,TRBV29-1,-,TRBD1,CSVLGDREVGEQYF,TGCAGCGTCCTAGGGGACAGGGAGGTTGGTGAGCAGTACTTC
13,TRBJ2-5,TRBV29-1,-,TRBD1,CSVGTGRQETQYF,TGCAGCGTAGGGACAGGGAGACAAGAGACCCAGTACTTC
15,TRBJ2-3,TRBV11-2,-,TRBD2,CASSASSGGGDTQYF,TGTGCCAGCAGCGCGTCTAGCGGGGGGGGAGATACGCAGTATTTT
16,TRBJ2-6,TRBV7-9,many,-,CASSFTGPAGANVLTF,TGTGCCAGCAGCTTTACGGGGCCTGCTGGGGCCAACGTCCTGACTTTC
12,TRBJ2-5,TRBV12-3/TRBV12-4,few,-,CASRGDAETQYF,TGTGCCAGCAGGGGGGACGCAGAGACCCAGTACTTC
16,TRBJ1-1,TRBV5-4,few,-,CASSFLGNERNTEAFF,TGTGCCAGCAGCTTTCTCGGGAACGAAAGGAACACTGAAGCTTTCTTT
15,TRBJ1-1,TRBV18,-,-,CASSPRYGQNTEAFF,TGTGCCAGCTCACCAAGATACGGACAGAACACTGAAGCTTTCTTT
14,TRBJ2-2,TRBV20-1,-,TRBD2,CCISLAGAAGELFF,TGCTGTATCTCACTAGCGGGAGCTGCCGGGGAGCTGTTTTTT
12,TRBJ2-3,TRBV19,-,-,CASSLGGHTQYF,TGTGCCAGCAGCCTTGGTGGCCATACGCAGTATTTT
12,TRBJ1-1,TRBV10-2,-,-,CASSHLTAEAFF,TGTGCCAGCAGCCATTTGACGGCTGAAGCTTTCTTT
13,TRBJ1-5,TRBV6-5,-,-,CASSREISGPQHF,TGTGCCAGCAGCCGCGAGATCTCGGGGCCCCAGCATTTT
12,TRBJ1-1,TRBV29-1,-,-,CSVDLGNTEAFF,TGCAGCGTTGATCTGGGAAACACTGAAGCTTTCTTT
13,TRBJ1-2,TRBV10-3,-,-,CAISGVSVYGYTF,TGTGCCATCAGTGGAGTTTCCGTATATGGCTACACCTTC
14,TRBJ2-5,TRBV7-9,many,TRBD1,CASSRPGQQETQYF,TGTGCCAGCAGCCGACCGGGACAGCAAGAGACCCAGTACTTC
15,TRBJ2-3,TRBV7-2,-,-,CASCLGGTSTDTQYF,TGTGCCAGCTGCTTAGGCGGGACTAGCACAGATACGCAGTATTTT
15,TRBJ1-1,TRBV6-6,-,TRBD1,CASSPGQGMNTEAFF,TGTGCCAGCAGCCCCGGACAGGGGATGAACACTGAAGCTTTCTTT
16,TRBJ2-7,TRBV2,-,TRBD1,CASSYLDRDMAYEQYF,TGTGCCAGCAGTTACCTGGACAGGGACATGGCTTACGAGCAGTACTTC
15,TRBJ1-3,TRBV10-3,-,-,CASNPTGHSGNTIYF,TGTGCCAGCAATCCTACAGGACACTCTGGAAACACCATATATTTT
13,TRBJ2-6,TRBV29-1,-,TRBD2,CSAGGRRSYVLTF,TGCAGCGCGGGGGGTCGTCGGTCCTACGTCCTGACTTTC
15,TRBJ2-7,TRBV7-3,few,TRBD1,CASSFGQGFPYEQYF,TGTGCCAGCAGCTTCGGACAGGGGTTCCCCTACGAGCAGTACTTC
16,TRBJ2-7,TRBV7-2,-,-,CASSQDSDGLSYEQYF,TGCGCCAGCAGCCAAGATTCTGACGGACTCTCCTACGAGCAGTACTTC
13,TRBJ1-4,TRBV20-1,-,-,CSASRTVNEKLFF,TGCAGTGCTAGCCGGACAGTTAATGAAAAACTGTTTTTT
13,TRBJ2-7,TRBV20-1,-,-,CSARDSGAYEQYF,TGCAGTGCTAGAGATTCCGGGGCCTACGAGCAGTACTTC
18,TRBJ2-5,TRBV20-1,few,TRBD2,CSARGWDSGSSGGETQYF,TGCAGTGCTAGAGGTTGGGATAGCGGGAGTTCGGGCGGGGAGACCCAGTACTTC
15,TRBJ1-5,TRBV7-2,many,-,CASSLEFMSNQPQHF,TGTGCCAGCAGCTTAGAGTTTATGAGCAATCAGCCCCAGCATTTT
14,TRBJ2-5,TRBV20-1,few,-,CSARDGHDSETQYF,TGCAGTGCTAGAGACGGTCACGACAGTGAGACCCAGTACTTC
11,TRBJ2-7,TRBV20-1,-,-,CSYDGGREQYF,TGCAGTTATGACGGGGGCCGCGAGCAGTACTTC
22,TRBJ2-5,TRBV7-9,few,TRBD2,CASSLSSTSGGQAFNRPETQYF,TGTGCCAGCAGCTTAAGTTCGACTAGCGGGGGCCAAGCGTTCAACCGTCCGGAGACCCAGTACTTC
15,TRBJ1-5,TRBV4-3,few,-,CASSRNRAGDQPQHF,TGCGCCAGCAGTCGAAACAGGGCTGGCGATCAGCCCCAGCATTTT
14,TRBJ2-7,TRBV7-6,many,-,CASSPEVSSYEQYF,TGTGCCAGCAGCCCGGAAGTAAGCTCCTACGAGCAGTACTTC